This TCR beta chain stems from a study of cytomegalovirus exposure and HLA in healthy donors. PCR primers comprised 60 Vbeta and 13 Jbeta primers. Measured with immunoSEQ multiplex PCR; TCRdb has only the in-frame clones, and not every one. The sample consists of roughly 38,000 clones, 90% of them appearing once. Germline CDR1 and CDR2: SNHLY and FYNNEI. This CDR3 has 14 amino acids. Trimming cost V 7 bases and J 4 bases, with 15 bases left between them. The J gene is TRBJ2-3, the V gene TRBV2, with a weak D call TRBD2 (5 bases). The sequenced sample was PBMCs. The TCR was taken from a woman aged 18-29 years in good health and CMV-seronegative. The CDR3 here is CASTMRESPDTQYF. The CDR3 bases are TGTGCCAGCACGATGAGGGAGTCCCCAGATACGCAGTATTTT. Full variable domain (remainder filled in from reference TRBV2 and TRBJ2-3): EPEVTQTPSHQVTQMGQEVILRCVPISNHLYFYWYRQILGQKVEFLVSFYNNEISEKSEIFDDQFSVERPDGSNFTLKIRSTKLEDSAMYFCASTMRESPDTQYFGPGTRLTVL.